Following are 32 T cell receptor beta chains from one sample sequenced in a study of blood T cell repertoires in COVID-19. The data were produced by immunoSEQ multiplex PCR, yet TCRdb's version contains in-frame clones alone and is incomplete. Among some 310,000 clones listed, roughly 87% were seen once. The sample consisted of peripheral blood. Receptors were obtained from a man over 45 with active or convalescent COVID-19.

V gene TRBV28 combines with J gene TRBJ1-4; 9 bases agree with TRBD1. CDR3 size: 14 residues. Unmatched junction bases numbered 2, after V lost 5 bases and J lost 4 bases. Germline V gene lookup returns CDR1 MDHEN and CDR2 SYDVKM. CDR3 in DNA: TGTGCCAGCAGTACAGGGGGCTTTAATGAAAAACTGTTTTTT. Translating gives CASSTGGFNEKLFF.

The chain has TRBV27 and TRBJ1-5; 7 nucleotides line up with TRBD1. The CDR3 spans 16 residues. Germline V gene lookup returns CDR1 MNHEY and CDR2 SMNVEV (reference sequence). V lost 2 bases, J lost 6 bases, and 10 bases stayed unmatched. The CDR3 protein is CASSLRGQGSFQPQHF. CDR3 in DNA: TGTGCCAGCAGTTTAAGGGGGCAGGGTTCTTTTCAGCCCCAGCATTTT.

This chain joins TRBV28 and TRBJ2-7; 7 bases are shared with TRBD1. The ends lost 5 bases at V and 2 bases at J; junction bases unmatched: 3. This CDR3 is built from 13 residues. Germline assignment: CDR1 MDHEN and CDR2 SYDVKM. This CDR3 reads CASSTGQPYEQYF. Here the CDR3 DNA reads TGTGCCAGCAGTACGGGACAGCCCTACGAGCAGTACTTC.

On this clone: At one boundary the junction diverges from the germline segment, which might be a read error. The CDR3 DNA sequence: TGTGCCAGCAGCTACGGGGGCGGGGGGCCTCTTTTT. Protein sequence: CASSYGGGGPLF. This chain uses TRBV5-4 with TRBJ2-2; 8 positions match TRBD2. Per the germline V gene, CDR1 is SGHNT and CDR2 is YYREEE (reference sequence). The CDR3 is 12 residues long.

This clone was picked up one time. The V and J genes are TRBV4-1 and TRBJ1-1, with D tentatively TRBD1 (5 bases). Germline values: CDR1 MGHRA, CDR2 YSYEKL. The CDR3 extends over 15 amino acids. Trimming stripped 3 bases from V and 0 bases from J, with 11 bases between. CDR3 nucleotide sequence: TGCGCCAGCAGCCAGGCCGACAGCGTGAACACTGAAGCTTTCTTT. Translated, it gives CASSQADSVNTEAFF.

This clone came up once. The chain uses TRBV4-3 and TRBJ2-7; TRBD1 aligns across 9 bases. Germline V gives CDR1 LGHNA, CDR2 YSLEER. CDR3 size: 17 residues. Trimming at V came to 2 bases and at J to 4 bases, leaving 12 bases not matched to a gene. CDR3 sequence: CASSQQTGGALGYEQYF. The CDR3 DNA sequence: TGCGCCAGCAGCCAACAGACAGGGGGAGCGCTTGGGTACGAGCAGTACTTC.

The chain is built from TRBV13 and TRBJ2-3; TRBD2 aligns across 12 bases. The CDR3 is made up of 20 amino acids. Germline V gene lookup returns CDR1 PRHDT and CDR2 FYEKMQ (reference sequence). V was clipped by 2 bases and J by 1 base; unmatched bases: 13. The CDR3 region has the DNA TGTGCCAGCAGCTTAAGGCCCCTCAGACTAGCGGGAGTCGGCACAGATACGCAGTATTTT. This encodes CASSLRPLRLAGVGTDTQYF.

In its sample, this clone was seen once. This chain joins TRBV11-2 and TRBJ2-1; possibly TRBD2 for D (5 bases). Germline V lookup: CDR1 SGHAT, CDR2 FQNNGV. Trimming took off 6 bases at V and 1 base at J, with 13 bases between the two ends. The length of the CDR3 is 15 residues. CDR3: CASRKLGASYNEQFF. The CDR3 nucleotides are TGTGCCAGCAGGAAACTAGGCGCTTCCTACAATGAGCAGTTCTTC.

The rearrangement uses TRBV6-1 and TRBJ2-2; possible D gene TRBD1, 6 bases. V was shortened by 2 bases and J by 0 bases, with 10 bases between the two germline ends. CDR1 is MNHNS, CDR2 SASEGT, per germline. The CDR3 sequence is 16 residues long. CDR3 bases: TGTGCCAGCAGTGAATCCCGGACAGCGAACACCGGGGAGCTGTTTTTT. Amino acid sequence: CASSESRTANTGELFF.

This rearrangement joins TRBV18 to TRBJ1-1; D ambiguous. Looked up from germline, CDR1 is KGHSH and CDR2 is LQKENI. V lost 1 base, J lost 2 bases, and 14 bases lay in between. This CDR3 is built from 16 residues. The CDR3 DNA sequence: TGTGCCAGCTCACCACGGGAGGTTCTGAGCAACACTGAAGCTTTCTTT. It specifies CASSPREVLSNTEAFF.

Points on this clone: A read error may produce the germline difference seen at one junction end. This rearrangement joins TRBV7-8 to TRBJ1-6; 7 bases fit TRBD1. The CDR3 is 15 residues long. From germline, CDR1 is SGHVS and CDR2 FQNEAQ. CDR3 coding DNA: TGTGCCAGCAGCCTAGCCGGGACAGAGGATTCACCCCTCCACTTT. This encodes CASSLAGTEDSPLHF.

The chain joins TRBV28 to TRBJ1-5; D is unclear. The length of the CDR3 is 14 residues. The V gene's germline CDR1 is MDHEN and CDR2 SYDVKM. The ends were cut back, 2 bases at V and 2 bases at J, with 7 bases in the middle. CDR3 sequence (DNA): TGTGCCAGCAGTTTAACGGCGGGCAATCAGCCCCAGCATTTT. Protein sequence: CASSLTAGNQPQHF.

The rearrangement uses TRBV29-1 and TRBJ2-2; tentative D call: TRBD1 (5 bases). This CDR3 is 14 amino acids long. The V gene's germline CDR1 is SQVTM and CDR2 ANQGSEA. The ends were cut back, 4 bases at V and 2 bases at J, with 11 bases in the middle. For the CDR3, the DNA is TGCAGCGTTGCCCCCGGACAAAACACCGGGGAGCTGTTTTTT. This sequence encodes CSVAPGQNTGELFF.

V and J are TRBV19 and TRBJ1-1; no reliable D call. Trimming removed 1 base at V and 3 bases at J, with 12 bases between. Germline values: CDR1 LNHDA, CDR2 SQIVND (reference sequence). The CDR3 is 15 amino acids. This CDR3 reads CASSIGTGEDTEAFF. Here the CDR3 DNA reads TGTGCCAGTAGTATAGGAACCGGGGAGGACACTGAAGCTTTCTTT.

The chain employs TRBV9 and TRBJ1-1, with D uncertain. This CDR3 has 14 residues. The V end lost 0 bases, the J end lost 10 bases, and 16 bases lay between the germline ends. Germline values: CDR1 SGDLS, CDR2 YYNGEE. The CDR3 sequence: CASSVDFGLTGAFF. DNA for the CDR3: TGTGCCAGCAGCGTAGATTTCGGGTTAACGGGAGCTTTCTTT. Full variable domain (outside the CDR3, taken from reference TRBV9 and TRBJ1-1): DSGVTQTPKHLITATGQRVTLRCSPRSGDLSVYWYQQSLDQGLQFLIQYYNGEERAKGNILERFSAQQFPDLHSELNLSSLELGDSALYFCASSVDFGLTGAFFGQGTRLTVV.

This clone was picked up one time. The J gene is TRBJ1-1, the V gene TRBV10-1; 7 bases agree with TRBD1. CDR1 and CDR2 from the germline V gene are WNHNN and SYGVQD (reference sequence). The CDR3 consists of 17 residues. Unmatched junction bases numbered 16, after V lost 9 bases and J lost 0 bases. CDR3 loop: CARDDRVCFRLNTEAFF. DNA for the CDR3: TGCGCCAGAGACGACAGGGTTTGTTTCAGGCTGAACACTGAAGCTTTCTTT.

This clone was counted a single time. V usage is TRBV19 and J usage is TRBJ1-5; tentatively, D is TRBD1 (5 bases). Trimming shortened V by 7 bases and J by 3 bases, and 19 bases separated the two germline ends. Per germline, CDR1 LNHDA and CDR2 SQIVND (reference sequence). This CDR3 is 16 amino acids long. The CDR3 spells CASNKAQGRNNQPQHF. The DNA for the CDR3 is TGTGCCAGTAATAAGGCCCAGGGTCGGAACAATCAGCCCCAGCATTTT.

V is TRBV6-5 and J is TRBJ1-5, with no clear D. This CDR3 contains 13 residues. Trimming cost V 6 bases and J 5 bases, with 11 bases left between them. Germline V lookup: CDR1 MNHEY, CDR2 SVGAGI. CDR3 nucleotide sequence: TGTGCCAGCAGCCGGGGTTTAGATCAGCCCCAGCATTTT. This sequence encodes CASSRGLDQPQHF.

The chain joins TRBV30 to TRBJ2-3, with 11 bases identical to TRBD2. In germline, CDR1 is GTSNPN, CDR2 SVGIG (reference sequence). V gave up 3 bases and J gave up 3 bases; unmatched junction bases: 8. This CDR3 contains 16 residues. The CDR3 is CAWRGGTSGQTDTQYF. DNA of the CDR3: TGTGCCTGGAGGGGAGGGACTAGCGGACAAACAGATACGCAGTATTTT.

The chain has TRBV19 and TRBJ2-2, with 9 nucleotides matching TRBD1. Per germline, CDR1 LNHDA and CDR2 SQIVND (reference sequence). The V gene end was trimmed by 6 bases and the J gene end by 5 bases; junction bases not matched to a gene: 10. The CDR3 has 16 residues. Written as DNA, the CDR3 is TGTGCCAGTAGGCCGGACAGGGGATACGAGACCGGGGAGCTGTTTTTT. This codes for CASRPDRGYETGELFF. Using reference TRBV19 and TRBJ2-2 for the parts outside the CDR3, the full variable domain is DGGITQSPKYLFRKEGQNVTLSCEQNLNHDAMYWYRQDPGQGLRLIYYSQIVNDFQKGDIAEGYSVSREKKESFPLTVTSAQKNPTAFYLCASRPDRGYETGELFFGEGSRLTVL.

The J gene is TRBJ1-1, the V gene TRBV3-1 (or the pseudogene TRBV3-2); D not certain. The CDR3 contains 12 residues. Trimming pared 1 base from V and 8 bases from J, leaving 8 bases between. Per the germline V gene, CDR1 is LGHDT and CDR2 is YNNKEL (reference sequence). The DNA for the CDR3 is TGTGCCAGCAGCCAAGGTGAACAAGAAGCTTTCTTT. Protein product: CASSQGEQEAFF.

This clone has more than one count but fewer than ten. V gene TRBV28 combines with J gene TRBJ2-7; D might be TRBD2 (6 bases). CDR1 and CDR2 from the germline V gene are MDHEN and SYDVKM. V lost 6 bases and J 3 bases, leaving 15 bases between the germline ends. The length of the CDR3 is 14 residues. The CDR3 loop is CASSPLRENYEQYF. The CDR3 bases are TGTGCCAGCAGCCCCCTACGGGAGAACTACGAGCAGTACTTC. Together with reference TRBV28 and TRBJ2-7, the CDR3 gives the full variable domain: DVKVTQSSRYLVKRTGEKVFLECVQDMDHENMFWYRQDPGLGLRLIYFSYDVKMKEKGDIPEGYSVSREKKERFSLILESASTNQTSMYLCASSPLRENYEQYFGPGTRLTVT.

The CDR3 loop is CASSLVWTGDSPLHF. In DNA form, the CDR3 reads TGTGCCAGCAGCTTAGTTTGGACAGGAGATTCACCCCTCCACTTT. The chain links TRBV7-9 to TRBJ1-6; TRBD1 aligns across 7 bases. Germline CDR1 is SEHNR and CDR2 is FQNEAQ (reference sequence). CDR3 length: 15 amino acids. J was trimmed by 8 bases and V by 1 base; bases with no gene match: 5.

The J gene is TRBJ2-3, the V gene TRBV28, with D perhaps matching TRBD2 (6 bases). CDR3 length: 15 residues. Germline CDR1 and CDR2: MDHEN and SYDVKM. Trimming left V 2 bases short and J 0 bases short, with 9 bases between. CDR3 sequence (DNA): TGTGCCAGCAGTTTAGCGGGAACTAGCACAGATACGCAGTATTTT. Translation gives CASSLAGTSTDTQYF.

The chain joins TRBV30 to TRBJ1-2; D unresolved. V was clipped by 2 bases and J by 6 bases, with 10 bases between them. The germline V gene encodes CDR1 GTSNPN and CDR2 SVGIG (reference sequence). This CDR3 contains 12 residues. The CDR3 region has the DNA TGTGCCTGGAGTCTCACAGTTAATGGCTACACCTTC. Its protein product is CAWSLTVNGYTF.

J is TRBJ2-7 and V is TRBV29-1, with 8 bases aligning to TRBD1. Germline loops: CDR1 SQVTM, CDR2 ANQGSEA. V dropped 7 bases and J dropped 0; count of bases not matched to a gene: 5. The CDR3 runs to 13 residues. CDR3 coding DNA: TGCAGCGCTGGACAGGGCCCCTCCTACGAGCAGTACTTC. Its translation: CSAGQGPSYEQYF.

The rearrangement joins TRBV29-1 to TRBJ2-5; D possibly corresponds to TRBD1 (5 bases). V gave up 1 base and J gave up 5 bases, with 14 bases separating them. Germline CDR1 reads SQVTM; CDR2 reads ANQGSEA. The CDR3 runs to 14 residues. The chain's CDR3 is CSVEGATARETQYF. CDR3 bases: TGCAGCGTTGAAGGGGCGACAGCAAGGGAGACCCAGTACTTC.

The rearrangement links TRBV6-1 to TRBJ1-5; D gene ambiguous. Germline CDR1 MNHNS, CDR2 SASEGT. Trimming pared 2 bases from V and 6 bases from J, leaving 11 bases between. This CDR3 spans 14 amino acids. For the CDR3, the DNA is TGTGCCAGCAGTGAACTCGGGTACGGTCAGCCCCAGCATTTT. Its protein product is CASSELGYGQPQHF.

The V and J genes are TRBV6-6 and TRBJ2-1; 13 nucleotides line up with TRBD2. The germline V gene encodes CDR1 MNHNY and CDR2 SVGAGI (reference sequence). The V and J ends lost 4 bases and 7 bases, in that order; junction bases with no gene match: 4. This CDR3 has 15 amino acids. In DNA form, the CDR3 reads TGTGCCAGCAGTTTCACTAGCGGGGGGGCAAATGAGCAGTTCTTC. Translation: CASSFTSGGANEQFF.

The rearrangement uses TRBV29-1 and TRBJ1-2, with 8 nucleotides matching TRBD1. The CDR3 has 16 residues. J gave up 2 bases and V 8 bases, and 16 bases lay outside the gene matches. Germline V gene data show CDR1 as SQVTM and CDR2 as ANQGSEA. CDR3 DNA sequence: TGCAGCACCCTTTTTACTGGACAGGGTTTAAACTATGGCTACACCTTC. Protein: CSTLFTGQGLNYGYTF.

The chain recombines TRBV7-3 with TRBJ1-3; D is unclear. CDR1 is SGHTA, CDR2 FQGTGA, per germline. This CDR3 region has 12 residues. The V end was cut by 3 bases, the J end by 9 bases, with 9 bases between. The CDR3 DNA sequence: TGTGCCAGCAGCTTCGACCGCGGCACCATATATTTT. As protein: CASSFDRGTIYF.

The chain combines TRBV7-3 with TRBJ2-2; 14 positions agree with TRBD2. This CDR3 is built from 19 residues. With 4 bases clipped from V and 5 bases from J, the junction kept 12 bases outside the gene matches. Looked up from germline, CDR1 is SGHTA and CDR2 is FQGTGA. CDR3 sequence: CASSSRGLAGVSETGELFF. The CDR3 coding sequence is TGTGCCAGCAGCTCCCGGGGACTAGCGGGAGTGTCGGAAACCGGGGAGCTGTTTTTT.